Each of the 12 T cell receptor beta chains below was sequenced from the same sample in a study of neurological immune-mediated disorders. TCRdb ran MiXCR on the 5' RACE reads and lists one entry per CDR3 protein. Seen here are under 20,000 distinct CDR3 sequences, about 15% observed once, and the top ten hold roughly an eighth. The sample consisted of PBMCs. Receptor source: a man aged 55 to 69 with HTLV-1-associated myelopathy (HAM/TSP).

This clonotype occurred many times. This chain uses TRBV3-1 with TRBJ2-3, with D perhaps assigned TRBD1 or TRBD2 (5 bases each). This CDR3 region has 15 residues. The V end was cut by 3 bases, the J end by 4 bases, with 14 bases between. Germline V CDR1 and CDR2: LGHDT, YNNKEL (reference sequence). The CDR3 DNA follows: TGTGCCAGCAGCCAGGGGGAGCTAGCAGCAGATACGCAGTATTTT. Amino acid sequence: CASSQGELAADTQYF.

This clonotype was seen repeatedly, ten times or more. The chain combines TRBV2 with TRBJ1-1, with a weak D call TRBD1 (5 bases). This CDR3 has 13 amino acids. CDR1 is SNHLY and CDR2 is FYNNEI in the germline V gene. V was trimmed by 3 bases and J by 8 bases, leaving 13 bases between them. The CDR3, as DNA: TGTGCCAGCAGTGAGGGAGGGGCGTTCGAAGCTTTCTTT. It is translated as CASSEGGAFEAFF. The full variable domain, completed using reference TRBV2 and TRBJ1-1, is EPEVTQTPSHQVTQMGQEVILRCVPISNHLYFYWYRQILGQKVEFLVSFYNNEISEKSEIFDDQFSVERPDGSNFTLKIRSTKLEDSAMYFCASSEGGAFEAFFGQGTRLTVV.

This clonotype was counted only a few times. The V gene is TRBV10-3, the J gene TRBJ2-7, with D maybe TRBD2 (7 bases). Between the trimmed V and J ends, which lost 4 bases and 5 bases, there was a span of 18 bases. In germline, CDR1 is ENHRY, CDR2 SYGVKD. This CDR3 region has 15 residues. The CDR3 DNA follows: TGTGCCATCAGTGTGGGGGGGCGCCTAGCTAACGAGCAGTACTTC. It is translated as CAISVGGRLANEQYF.

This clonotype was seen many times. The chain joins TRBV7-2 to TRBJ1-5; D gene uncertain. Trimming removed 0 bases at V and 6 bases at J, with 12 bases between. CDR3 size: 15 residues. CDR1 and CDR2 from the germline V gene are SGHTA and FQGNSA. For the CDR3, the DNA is TGTGCCAGCAGCTTAGCAATCGGGGTAGCTCAGCCCCAGCATTTT. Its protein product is CASSLAIGVAQPQHF. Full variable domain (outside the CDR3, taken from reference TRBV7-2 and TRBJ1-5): GAGVSQSPSNKVTEKGKDVELRCDPISGHTALYWYRQSLGQGLEFLIYFQGNSAPDKSGLPSDRFSAERTGGSVSTLTIQRTQQEDSAVYLCASSLAIGVAQPQHFGDGTRLSIL.

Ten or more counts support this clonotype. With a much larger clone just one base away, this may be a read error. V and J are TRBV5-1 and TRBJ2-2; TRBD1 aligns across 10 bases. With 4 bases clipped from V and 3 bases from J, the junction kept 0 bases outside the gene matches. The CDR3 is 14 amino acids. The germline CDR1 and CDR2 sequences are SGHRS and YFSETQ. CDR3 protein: CASSGTGDTGELFF. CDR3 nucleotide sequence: TGCGCCAGCAGCGGGACAGGGGACACCGGGGAGCTGTTTTTT.

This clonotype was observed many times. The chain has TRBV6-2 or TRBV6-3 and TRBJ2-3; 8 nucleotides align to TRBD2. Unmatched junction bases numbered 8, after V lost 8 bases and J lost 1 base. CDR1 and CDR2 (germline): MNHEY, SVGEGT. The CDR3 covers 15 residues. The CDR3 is CASGLAGTRTDTQYF. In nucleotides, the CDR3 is TGTGCCAGCGGCTTAGCGGGGACCCGCACAGATACGCAGTATTTT.

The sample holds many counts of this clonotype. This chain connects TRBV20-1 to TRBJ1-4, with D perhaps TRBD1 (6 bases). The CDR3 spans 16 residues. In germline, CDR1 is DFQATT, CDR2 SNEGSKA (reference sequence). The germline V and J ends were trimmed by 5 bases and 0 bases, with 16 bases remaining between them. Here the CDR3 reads CSAVSTGAATNEKLFF. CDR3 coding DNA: TGCAGTGCTGTCTCGACAGGAGCTGCAACTAATGAAAAACTGTTTTTT.

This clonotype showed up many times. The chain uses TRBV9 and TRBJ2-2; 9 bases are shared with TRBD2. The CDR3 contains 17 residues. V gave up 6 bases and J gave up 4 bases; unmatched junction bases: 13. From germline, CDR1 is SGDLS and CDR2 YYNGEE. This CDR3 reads CASTQLGGGGATGELFF. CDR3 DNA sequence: TGTGCCAGCACACAACTAGGAGGCGGGGGGGCCACCGGGGAGCTGTTTTTT.

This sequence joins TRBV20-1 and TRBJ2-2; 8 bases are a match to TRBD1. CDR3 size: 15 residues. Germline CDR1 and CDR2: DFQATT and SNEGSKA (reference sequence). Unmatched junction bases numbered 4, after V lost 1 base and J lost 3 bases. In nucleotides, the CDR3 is TGCAGTGCTAGAGGACAGGGGATTTACACCGGGGAGCTGTTTTTT. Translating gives CSARGQGIYTGELFF.

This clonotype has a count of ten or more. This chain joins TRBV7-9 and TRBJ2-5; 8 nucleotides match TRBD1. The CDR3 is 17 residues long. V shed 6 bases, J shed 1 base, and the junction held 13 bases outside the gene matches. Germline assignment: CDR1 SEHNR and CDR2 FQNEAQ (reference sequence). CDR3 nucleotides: TGTGCCAGCAGTCGAGGGGGGTCCAGGGGGCTCCAAGAGACCCAGTACTTC. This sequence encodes CASSRGGSRGLQETQYF.

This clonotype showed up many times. The CDR3 DNA is TGCGCCAGCAGCTTGACGCCAGGGGGGACCGGGGAGCTGTTTTTT. It specifies CASSLTPGGTGELFF. The genes are TRBV5-1 and TRBJ2-2, with a tentative D call TRBD1 (7 bases). This CDR3 contains 15 residues. Trimming took off 1 base at V and 5 bases at J, with 12 bases between the two ends. CDR1 SGHRS and CDR2 YFSETQ come from the germline V gene.

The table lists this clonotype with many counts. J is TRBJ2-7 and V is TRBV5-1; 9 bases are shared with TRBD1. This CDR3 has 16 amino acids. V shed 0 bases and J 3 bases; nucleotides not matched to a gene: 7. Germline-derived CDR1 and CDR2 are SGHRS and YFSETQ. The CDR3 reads CASSLAGQGLRYEQYF. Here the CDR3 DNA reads TGCGCCAGCAGCTTGGCTGGACAGGGGTTACGCTACGAGCAGTACTTC.